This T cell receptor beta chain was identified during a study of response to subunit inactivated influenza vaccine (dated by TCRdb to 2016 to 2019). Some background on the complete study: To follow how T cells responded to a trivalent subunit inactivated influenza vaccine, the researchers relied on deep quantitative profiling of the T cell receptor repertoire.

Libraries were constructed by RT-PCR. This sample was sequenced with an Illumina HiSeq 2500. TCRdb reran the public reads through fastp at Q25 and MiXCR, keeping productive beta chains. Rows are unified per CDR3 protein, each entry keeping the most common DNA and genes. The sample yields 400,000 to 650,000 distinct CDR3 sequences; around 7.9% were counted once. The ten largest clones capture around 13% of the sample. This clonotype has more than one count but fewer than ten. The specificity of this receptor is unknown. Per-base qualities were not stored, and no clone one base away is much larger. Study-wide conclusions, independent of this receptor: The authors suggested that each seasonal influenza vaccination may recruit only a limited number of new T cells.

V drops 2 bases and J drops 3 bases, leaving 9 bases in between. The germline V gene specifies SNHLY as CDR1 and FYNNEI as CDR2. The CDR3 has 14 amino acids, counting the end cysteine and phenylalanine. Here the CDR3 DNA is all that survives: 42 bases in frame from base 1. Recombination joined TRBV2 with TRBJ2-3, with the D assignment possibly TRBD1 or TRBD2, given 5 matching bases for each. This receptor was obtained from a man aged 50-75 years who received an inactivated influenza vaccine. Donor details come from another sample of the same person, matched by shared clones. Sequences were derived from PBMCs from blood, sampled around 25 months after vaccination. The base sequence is TGTGCCAGCAGTGAATGGGGACCTACAGATACGCAGTATTTT. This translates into CASSEWGPTDTQYF.